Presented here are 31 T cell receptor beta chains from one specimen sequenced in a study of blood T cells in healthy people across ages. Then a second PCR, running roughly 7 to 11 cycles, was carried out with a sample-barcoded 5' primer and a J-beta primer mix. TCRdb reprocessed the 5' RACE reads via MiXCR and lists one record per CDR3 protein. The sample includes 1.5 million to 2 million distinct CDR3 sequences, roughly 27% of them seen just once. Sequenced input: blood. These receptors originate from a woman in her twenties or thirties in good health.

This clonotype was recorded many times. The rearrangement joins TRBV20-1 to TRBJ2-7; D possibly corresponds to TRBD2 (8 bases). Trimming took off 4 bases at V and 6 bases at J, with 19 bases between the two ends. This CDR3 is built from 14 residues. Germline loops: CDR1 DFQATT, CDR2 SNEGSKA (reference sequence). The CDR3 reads CSAKRGLAGLEQYF. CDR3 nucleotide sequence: TGCAGTGCTAAAAGGGGGCTAGCGGGCCTCGAGCAGTACTTC.

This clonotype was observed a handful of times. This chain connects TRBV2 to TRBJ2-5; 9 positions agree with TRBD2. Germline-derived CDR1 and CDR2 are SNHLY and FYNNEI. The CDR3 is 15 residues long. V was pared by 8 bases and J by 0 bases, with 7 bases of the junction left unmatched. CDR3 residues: CASARSGGDQETQYF. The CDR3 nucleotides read TGTGCCAGCGCCCGTAGCGGGGGCGACCAAGAGACCCAGTACTTC. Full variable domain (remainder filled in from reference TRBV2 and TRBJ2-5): EPEVTQTPSHQVTQMGQEVILRCVPISNHLYFYWYRQILGQKVEFLVSFYNNEISEKSEIFDDQFSVERPDGSNFTLKIRSTKLEDSAMYFCASARSGGDQETQYFGPGTRLLVL.

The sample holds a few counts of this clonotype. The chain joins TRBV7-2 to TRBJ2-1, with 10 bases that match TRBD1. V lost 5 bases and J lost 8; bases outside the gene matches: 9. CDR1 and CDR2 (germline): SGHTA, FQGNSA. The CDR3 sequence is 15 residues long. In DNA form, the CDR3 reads TGTGCCAGCAGCCGATACCGGGACAGGGGCGATGAGCAGTTCTTC. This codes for CASSRYRDRGDEQFF.

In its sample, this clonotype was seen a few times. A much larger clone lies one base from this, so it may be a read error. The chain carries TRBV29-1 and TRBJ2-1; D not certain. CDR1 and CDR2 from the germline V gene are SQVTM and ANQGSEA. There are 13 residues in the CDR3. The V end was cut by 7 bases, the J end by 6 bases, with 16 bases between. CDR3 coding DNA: TGCAGCGCCTTTAGACCGGCTACCAATGAGCAGTTCTTC. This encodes CSAFRPATNEQFF.

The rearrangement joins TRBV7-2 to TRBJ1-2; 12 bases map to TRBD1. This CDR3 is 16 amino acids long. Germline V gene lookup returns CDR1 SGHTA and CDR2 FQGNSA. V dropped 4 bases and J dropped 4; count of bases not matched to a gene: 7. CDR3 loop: CASSSGTGGALYGYTF. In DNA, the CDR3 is TGTGCCAGCAGCTCCGGGACAGGGGGCGCCCTCTATGGCTACACCTTC.

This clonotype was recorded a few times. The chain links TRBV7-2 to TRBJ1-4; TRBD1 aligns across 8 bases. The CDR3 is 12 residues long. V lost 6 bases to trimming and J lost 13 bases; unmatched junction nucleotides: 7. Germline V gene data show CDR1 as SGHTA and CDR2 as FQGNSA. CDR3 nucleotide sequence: TGTGCCAGCAGGATAACAGGGGGGAGACTGTTTTTT. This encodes CASRITGGRLFF.

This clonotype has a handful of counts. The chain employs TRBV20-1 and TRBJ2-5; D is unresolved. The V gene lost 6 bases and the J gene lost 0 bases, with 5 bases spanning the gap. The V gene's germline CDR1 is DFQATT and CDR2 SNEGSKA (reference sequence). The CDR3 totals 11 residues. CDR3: CSAQDQETQYF. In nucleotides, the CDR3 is TGCAGTGCCCAGGACCAAGAGACCCAGTACTTC.

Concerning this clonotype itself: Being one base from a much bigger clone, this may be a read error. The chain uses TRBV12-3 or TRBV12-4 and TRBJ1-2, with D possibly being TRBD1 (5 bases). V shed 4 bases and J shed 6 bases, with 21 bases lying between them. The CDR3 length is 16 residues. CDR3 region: CASSSAGTGGSDGYTF. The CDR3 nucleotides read TGTGCCAGCAGTTCAGCGGGGACGGGGGGTAGCGATGGCTACACCTTC.

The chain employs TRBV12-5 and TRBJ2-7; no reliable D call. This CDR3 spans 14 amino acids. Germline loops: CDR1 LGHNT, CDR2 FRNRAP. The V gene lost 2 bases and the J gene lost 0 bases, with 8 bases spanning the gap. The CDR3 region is CASGLSASSYEQYF. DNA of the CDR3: TGTGCTAGTGGTTTGTCAGCGTCCTCCTACGAGCAGTACTTC. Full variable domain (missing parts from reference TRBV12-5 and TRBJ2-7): DARVTQTPRHKVTEMGQEVTMRCQPILGHNTVFWYRQTMMQGLELLAYFRNRAPLDDSGMPKDRFSAEMPDATLATLKIQPSEPRDSAVYFCASGLSASSYEQYFGPGTRLTVT.

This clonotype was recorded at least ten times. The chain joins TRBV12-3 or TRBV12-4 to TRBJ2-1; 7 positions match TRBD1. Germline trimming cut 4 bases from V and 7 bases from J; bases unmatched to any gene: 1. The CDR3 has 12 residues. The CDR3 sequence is CASSSTGNEQFF. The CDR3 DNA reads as TGTGCCAGCAGTTCGACAGGGAATGAGCAGTTCTTC.

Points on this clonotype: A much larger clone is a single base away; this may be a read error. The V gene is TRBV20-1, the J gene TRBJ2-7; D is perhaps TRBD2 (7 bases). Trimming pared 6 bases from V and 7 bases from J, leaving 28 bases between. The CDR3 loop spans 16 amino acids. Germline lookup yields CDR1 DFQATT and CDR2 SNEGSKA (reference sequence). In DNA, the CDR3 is TGCAGTGCCCCGAGGGGGGGAGACGGCAGTTACAATGAGCAGTACTTC. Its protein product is CSAPRGGDGSYNEQYF.

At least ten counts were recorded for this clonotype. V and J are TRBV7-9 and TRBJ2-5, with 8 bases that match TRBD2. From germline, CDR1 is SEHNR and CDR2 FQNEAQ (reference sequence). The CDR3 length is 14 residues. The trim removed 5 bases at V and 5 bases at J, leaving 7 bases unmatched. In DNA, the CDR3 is TGTGCCAGCAGCCCCGGTGGACTAGCTGAGACCCAGTACTTC. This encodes CASSPGGLAETQYF.

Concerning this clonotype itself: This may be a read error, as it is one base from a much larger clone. CDR3 protein: CACSFRTADEQFF. The CDR3 DNA reads as TGCGCCTGCAGCTTTAGGACGGCCGATGAGCAGTTCTTC. The genes are TRBV5-1 and TRBJ2-1; D gene uncertain. Germline CDR1 is SGHRS and CDR2 is YFSETQ. The CDR3 consists of 13 residues.

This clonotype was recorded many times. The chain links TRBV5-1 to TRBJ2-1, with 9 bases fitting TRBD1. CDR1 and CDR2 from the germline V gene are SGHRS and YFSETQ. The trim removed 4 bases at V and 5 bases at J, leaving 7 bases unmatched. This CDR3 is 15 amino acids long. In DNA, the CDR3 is TGCGCCAGCAGCCAGGGACAGGGAATAAACAATGAGCAGTTCTTC. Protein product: CASSQGQGINNEQFF.

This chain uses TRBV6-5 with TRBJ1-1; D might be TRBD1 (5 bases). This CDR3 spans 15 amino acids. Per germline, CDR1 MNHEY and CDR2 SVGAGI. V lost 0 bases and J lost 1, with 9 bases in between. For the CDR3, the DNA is TGTGCCAGCAGTTACTCATTGACAGCGAACACTGAAGCTTTCTTT. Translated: CASSYSLTANTEAFF.

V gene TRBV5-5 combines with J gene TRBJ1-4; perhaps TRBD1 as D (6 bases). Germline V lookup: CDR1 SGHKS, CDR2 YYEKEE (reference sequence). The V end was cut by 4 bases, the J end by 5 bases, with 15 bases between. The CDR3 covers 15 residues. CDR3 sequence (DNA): TGTGCCAGCAGCCCTTGGGCAGGGGTGAATGAAAAACTGTTTTTT. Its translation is CASSPWAGVNEKLFF.

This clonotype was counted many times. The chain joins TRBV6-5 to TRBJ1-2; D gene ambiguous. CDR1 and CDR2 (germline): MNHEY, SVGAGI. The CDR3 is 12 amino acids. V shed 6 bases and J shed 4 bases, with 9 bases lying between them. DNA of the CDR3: TGTGCCAGCAGCTCGAGAGTCTATGGCTACACCTTC. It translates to CASSSRVYGYTF.

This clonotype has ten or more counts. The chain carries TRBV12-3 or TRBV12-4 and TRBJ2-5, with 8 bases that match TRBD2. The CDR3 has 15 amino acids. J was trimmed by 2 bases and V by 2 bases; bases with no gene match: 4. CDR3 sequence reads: CASSLSSGLQETQYF. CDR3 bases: TGTGCCAGCAGTTTATCTAGCGGGCTGCAAGAGACCCAGTACTTC.

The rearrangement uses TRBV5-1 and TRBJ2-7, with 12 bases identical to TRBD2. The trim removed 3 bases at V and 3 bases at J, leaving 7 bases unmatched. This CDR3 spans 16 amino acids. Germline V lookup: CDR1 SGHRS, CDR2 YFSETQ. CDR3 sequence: CASSSGWTSGNYEQYF. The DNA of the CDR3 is TGCGCCAGCAGCTCAGGGTGGACTAGCGGGAACTACGAGCAGTACTTC.

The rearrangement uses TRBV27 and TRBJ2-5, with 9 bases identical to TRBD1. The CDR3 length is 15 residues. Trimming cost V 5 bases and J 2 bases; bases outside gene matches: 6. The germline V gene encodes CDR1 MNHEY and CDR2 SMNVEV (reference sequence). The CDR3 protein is CASSPNRGRQETQYF. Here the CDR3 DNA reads TGTGCCAGCAGTCCAAACAGGGGGCGTCAAGAGACCCAGTACTTC.

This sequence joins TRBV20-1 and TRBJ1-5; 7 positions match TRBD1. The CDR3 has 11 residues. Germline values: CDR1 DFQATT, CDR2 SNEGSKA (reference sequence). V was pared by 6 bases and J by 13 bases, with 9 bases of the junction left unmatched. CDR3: CSAETDRVQHF. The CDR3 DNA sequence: TGCAGTGCCGAAACTGACAGGGTACAGCATTTT.

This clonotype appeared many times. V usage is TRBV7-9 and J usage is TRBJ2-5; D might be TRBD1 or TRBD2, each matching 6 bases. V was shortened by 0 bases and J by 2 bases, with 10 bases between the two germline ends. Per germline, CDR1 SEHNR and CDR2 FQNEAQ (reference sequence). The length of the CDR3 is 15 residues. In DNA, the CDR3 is TGTGCCAGCAGCTTAGCGGGGGGCTCACAAGAGACCCAGTACTTC. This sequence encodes CASSLAGGSQETQYF.

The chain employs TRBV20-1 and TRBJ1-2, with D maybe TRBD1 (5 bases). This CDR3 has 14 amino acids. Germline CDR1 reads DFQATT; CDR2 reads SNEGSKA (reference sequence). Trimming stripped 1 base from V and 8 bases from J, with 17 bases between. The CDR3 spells CSARVPGTMEGYTF. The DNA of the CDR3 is TGCAGTGCTAGAGTTCCAGGGACCATGGAAGGCTACACCTTC.

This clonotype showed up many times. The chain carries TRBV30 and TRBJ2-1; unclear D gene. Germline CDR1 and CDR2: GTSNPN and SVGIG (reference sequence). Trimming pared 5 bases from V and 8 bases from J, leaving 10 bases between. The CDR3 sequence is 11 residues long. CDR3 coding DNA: TGTGCCTGGCTTAGGGTCCATGAGCAGTTCTTC. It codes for CAWLRVHEQFF.

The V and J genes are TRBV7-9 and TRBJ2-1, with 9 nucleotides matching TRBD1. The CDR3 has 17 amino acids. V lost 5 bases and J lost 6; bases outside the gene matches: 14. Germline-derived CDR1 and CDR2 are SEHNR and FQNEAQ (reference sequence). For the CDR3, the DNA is TGTGCCAGCAGCAAACCTTCGGGGGGACAGGGAGGCAATGAGCAGTTCTTC. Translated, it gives CASSKPSGGQGGNEQFF.

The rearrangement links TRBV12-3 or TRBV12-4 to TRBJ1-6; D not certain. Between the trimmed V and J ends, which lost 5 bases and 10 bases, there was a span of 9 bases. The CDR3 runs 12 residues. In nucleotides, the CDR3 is TGTGCCAGCAGTCTTCGGAGATCACCCCTCCACTTT. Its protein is CASSLRRSPLHF.

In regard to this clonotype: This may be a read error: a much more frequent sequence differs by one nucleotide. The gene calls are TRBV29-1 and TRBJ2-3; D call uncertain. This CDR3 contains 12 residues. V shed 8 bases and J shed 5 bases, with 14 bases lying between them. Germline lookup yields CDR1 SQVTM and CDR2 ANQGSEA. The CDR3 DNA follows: TGCAGCCCCTGCGTTCGAGGAGATACGCAGTATTTT. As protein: CSPCVRGDTQYF.

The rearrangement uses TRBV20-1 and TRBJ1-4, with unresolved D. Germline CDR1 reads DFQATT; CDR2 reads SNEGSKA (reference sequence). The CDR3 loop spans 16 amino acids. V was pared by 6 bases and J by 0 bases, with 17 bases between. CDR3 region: CSARAQAVATNEKLFF. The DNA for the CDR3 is TGCAGTGCACGGGCCCAGGCGGTTGCAACTAATGAAAAACTGTTTTTT.

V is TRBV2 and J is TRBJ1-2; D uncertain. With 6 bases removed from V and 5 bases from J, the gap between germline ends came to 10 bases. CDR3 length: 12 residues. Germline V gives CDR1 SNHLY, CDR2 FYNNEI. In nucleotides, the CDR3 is TGTGCCAGCAGGGGTGACATATATGGCTACACCTTC. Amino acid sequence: CASRGDIYGYTF.

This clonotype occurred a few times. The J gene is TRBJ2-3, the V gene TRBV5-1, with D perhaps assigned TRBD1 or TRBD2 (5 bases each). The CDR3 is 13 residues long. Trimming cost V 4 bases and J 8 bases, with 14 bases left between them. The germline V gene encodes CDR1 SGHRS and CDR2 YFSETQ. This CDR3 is CASSNGAGATQYF. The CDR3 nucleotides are TGCGCCAGCAGCAATGGGGCGGGCGCTACGCAGTATTTT.

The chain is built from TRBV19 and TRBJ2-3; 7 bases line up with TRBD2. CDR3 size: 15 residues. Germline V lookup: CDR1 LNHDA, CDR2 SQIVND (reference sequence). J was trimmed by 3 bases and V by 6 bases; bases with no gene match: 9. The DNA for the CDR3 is TGTGCCAGTAGCCCCTCCGGGACTACTACAGATACGCAGTATTTT. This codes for CASSPSGTTTDTQYF.